The rows below give T cell receptor beta chains drawn from one sample of a study of CD8 T cells in ankylosing spondylitis. Each CDR3 protein gets one entry after TCRdb re-called the 5' RACE reads with MiXCR. The repertoire consists of some 200,000 distinct CDR3 sequences, with around 13% occurring once and the leading ten covering approximately 15%. Sequenced sample: blood, either unsorted or a sorted T cell fraction (not recorded which). All receptors come from a male donor with ankylosing spondylitis or in good health (not recorded which). The conserved cysteine and the conserved F or W are not part of the CDR3 here.

V gene	CDR3 protein
TRBV7-9	ASSFPRGDTEAF
TRBV7-2	ASSLGRGAQREQY
TRBV20-1	SAQGLAGVDSGYEQY
TRBV7-9	ASSHGTGHAF
TRBV19	ASSPGLWLEQY
TRBV3-1	ASSDWTDKSYNEQF
TRBV9	ASSVEGGSDTQY
TRBV5-6	ASSPGPRDRGFQETQY
TRBV5-1	ASSYAQGPYEQY
TRBV7-9	ASSPTSNTEAF
TRBV6-1	ASFGGQNTGELF
TRBV11-2	ASSQWTSGRANTGELF